The source of this T cell receptor (beta chain) is a study of OX40 agonist ivuxolimab in advanced cancers. Whole-study context: Ivuxolimab is a fully human IgG2 antibody that activates OX40 (CD134). At doses from 0.01 to 10 mg/kg, patients were given intravenous ivuxolimab every 2 weeks. Study results and caveats: CD4+ and CD8+ blood T cells expanded clonally by week 6 at 0.1 to 3.0 mg/kg.

A note on this clone: The target antigen is unknown.

Method: immunoSEQ multiplex PCR; TCRdb's copy keeps in-frame clones and lacks some. Here the sample spans about 39,000 clones, about 90% being singletons. Per the germline V gene, CDR1 is SEHNR and CDR2 is FQNEAQ (reference sequence). There are 16 residues in the CDR3. The trim removed 2 bases at V and 7 bases at J, leaving 9 bases unmatched. Autoimmune disease history or systemic immunosuppression was exclusionary. This clonotype originated in an adult with an advanced solid tumor such as melanoma, head and neck, liver or kidney cancer. J is TRBJ2-2 and V is TRBV7-9, with 8 bases matching TRBD1. Sequenced here: CD4+ or CD8+ T cells sorted from blood, sampled in a trial of the OX40 agonist ivuxolimab. CDR3 sequence: CASSLNRRGQGGELFF. The CDR3 DNA is TGTGCCAGCAGCTTAAACCGCAGGGGGCAGGGCGGGGAGCTGTTTTTT.